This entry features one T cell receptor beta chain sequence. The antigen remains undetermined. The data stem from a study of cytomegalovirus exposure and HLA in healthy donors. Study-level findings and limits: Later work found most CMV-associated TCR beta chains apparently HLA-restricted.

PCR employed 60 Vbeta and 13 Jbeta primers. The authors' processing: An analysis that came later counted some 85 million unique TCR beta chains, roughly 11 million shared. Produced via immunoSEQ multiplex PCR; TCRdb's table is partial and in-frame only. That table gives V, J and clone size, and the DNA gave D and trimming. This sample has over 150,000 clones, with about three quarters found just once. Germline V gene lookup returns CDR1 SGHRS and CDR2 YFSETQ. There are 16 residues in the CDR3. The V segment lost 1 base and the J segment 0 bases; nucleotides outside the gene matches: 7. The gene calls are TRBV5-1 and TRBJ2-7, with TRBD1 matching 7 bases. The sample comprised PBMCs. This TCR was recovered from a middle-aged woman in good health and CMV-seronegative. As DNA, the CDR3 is TGCGCCAGCAGCTTGATTCCGGGACAGAGCTCCTACGAGCAGTACTTC. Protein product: CASSLIPGQSSYEQYF.